This T cell receptor (beta chain) appears in the sequencing data of a study of cytomegalovirus exposure and HLA in healthy donors. Regarding the study as a whole: There were 150 or so TCR beta chains listed as cytomegalovirus-associated. About 87% or about 30% of the time was how often most TCR beta V segments were productive, according to an earlier analysis.

Primers included in the PCR were 60 Vbeta and 13 Jbeta primers. Generated by immunoSEQ multiplex PCR, the TCRdb table keeps only in-frame clones and is missing some. Of around 150,000 clones listed, over 75% are singletons. Concerning this clone: Its target is not known.

Germline V gene lookup returns CDR1 MDHEN and CDR2 SYDVKM. J lost 7 bases, V lost 2 bases, and 11 bases had no gene match. The CDR3 extends over 16 amino acids. The gene calls are TRBV28 and TRBJ1-2; 9 bases fit TRBD1. The sequence was collected from a woman aged 50 to 60 in good health and CMV-seropositive. The sequenced material came from PBMCs. The CDR3 reads CASSLILVGGQGGYTF. The CDR3, as DNA: TGTGCCAGCAGTTTAATTTTGGTCGGGGGACAGGGTGGCTACACCTTC.